The rows below give T cell receptor beta chains drawn from one sample of a study of radiation and T cells in renal cell carcinoma. The assay was immunoSEQ multiplex PCR, and TCRdb's table has in-frame clones only and misses some. This table has 15,000 to 20,000 clones, about 61% appearing once. This specimen was tumor tissue, taken from a patient whose treatment was nephrectomy without radiotherapy. Every receptor here comes from a man in his fifties with renal cell carcinoma. Each CDR3 is given without its conserved first and last residue. Only part of the rows carry a size: once, few, many, or a class if the clone is expanded.

CDR3aa | abundance | j_gene | v_gene
ASSSVPGGTDYNEQF | NA | TRBJ2-1 | TRBV5-6
ATGGQETQY | NA | TRBJ2-5 | TRBV19
ASSPRAEYNSPLH | NA | TRBJ1-6 | TRBV18
ASSLWGGAYGYT | NA | TRBJ1-2 | TRBV7-2
ASSSDRIMNTEAF | NA | TRBJ1-1 | TRBV11-2
ASSQEGTANTDTQY | NA | TRBJ2-3 | TRBV14
ASSRGADLGSGANVLT | few | TRBJ2-6 | TRBV5-1
ASSLNSYDEQY | NA | TRBJ2-7 | TRBV7-9
ASSQVVADEQY | few | TRBJ2-7 | TRBV4-3
ASSTRVGYEQY | NA | TRBJ2-7 | TRBV9
AWATGTVNPEAF | NA | TRBJ1-1 | TRBV30
ASNSGTNEKLF | NA | TRBJ1-4 | TRBV19
ASSPHGGLAKNIQY | NA | TRBJ2-4 | TRBV7-6
ASASTNTGELF | NA | TRBJ2-2 | TRBV12-5
ASSRGGNQPQH | once | TRBJ1-5 | TRBV7-8
ASSLALAFGETQY | NA | TRBJ2-5 | TRBV7-6
ASSVATGPNTEAF | few | TRBJ1-1 | TRBV9
ASSLEKGTDTQY | NA | TRBJ2-3 | TRBV7-9
ASSERTGGVYGYT | many | TRBJ1-2 | TRBV13
ASSEAPYYEQY | NA | TRBJ2-7 | TRBV2
ASSIEVNEQF | few | TRBJ2-1 | TRBV19
ASSQASGNTIY | few | TRBJ1-3 | TRBV4-2
ASSSTRTGNYGYT | NA | TRBJ1-2 | TRBV19
ATSRVPRASLRYGYT | many | TRBJ1-2 | TRBV15
ASSQERGVADTQY | NA | TRBJ2-3 | TRBV14
ASSRGLAGGPNEQF | few | TRBJ2-1 | TRBV28
ASTTPTNYGYT | NA | TRBJ1-2 | TRBV6-6
ASSMDRGGTEAF | NA | TRBJ1-1 | TRBV19
ASSIGQGANYGYT | NA | TRBJ1-2 | TRBV19
ASSGTGGTGAEAF | NA | TRBJ1-1 | TRBV9
ASSVGTPGTEAF | few | TRBJ1-1 | TRBV27
ASSETPDQPQH | NA | TRBJ1-5 | TRBV5-1
ASGLAGDRGRNEQF | NA | TRBJ2-1 | TRBV12-5
ASSQDLWGGYEQY | NA | TRBJ2-7 | TRBV4-2
ASSQDRANTGELF | NA | TRBJ2-2 | TRBV4-3
ATERGSPYEQY | NA | TRBJ2-7 | TRBV6-5
ASSGQYSGNTIY | NA | TRBJ1-3 | TRBV6-5